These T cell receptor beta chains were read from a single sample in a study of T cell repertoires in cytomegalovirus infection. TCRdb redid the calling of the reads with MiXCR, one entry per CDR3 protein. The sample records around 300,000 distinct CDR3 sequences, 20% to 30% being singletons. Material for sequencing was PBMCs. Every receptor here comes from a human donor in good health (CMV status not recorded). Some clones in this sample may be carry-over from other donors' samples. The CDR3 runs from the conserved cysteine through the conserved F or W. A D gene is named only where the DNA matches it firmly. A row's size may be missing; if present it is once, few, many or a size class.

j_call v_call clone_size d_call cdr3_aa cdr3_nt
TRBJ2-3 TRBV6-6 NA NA CASGSTTVTQYF TGTGCCAGCGGTTCCACAACCGTTACGCAGTATTTT
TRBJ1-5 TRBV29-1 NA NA CSVEFQGDQPQHF TGCAGCGTTGAATTTCAGGGCGATCAGCCCCAGCATTTT
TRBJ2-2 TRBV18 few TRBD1 CASSPLTGEAGELFF TGTGCCAGCTCACCACTGACAGGGGAAGCCGGGGAGCTGTTTTTT
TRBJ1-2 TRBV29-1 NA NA CSVWGGEHGYTF TGCAGCGTTTGGGGAGGGGAGCATGGCTACACCTTC
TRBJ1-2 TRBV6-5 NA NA CASSYTGRTYGYTF TGTGCCAGCAGTTACACGGGACGGACCTATGGCTACACCTTC
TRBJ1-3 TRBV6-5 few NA CASSYSGRSGNTIYF TGTGCCAGCAGTTACTCCGGCAGATCTGGAAACACCATATATTTT
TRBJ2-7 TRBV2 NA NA CASTPGTPEQYF TGTGCCAGCACCCCCGGGACTCCTGAGCAGTACTTC
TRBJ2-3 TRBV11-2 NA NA CASGSGQADTQYF NA
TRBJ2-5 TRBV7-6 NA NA CASSLYDSVQETQYF TGTGCTAGCAGCCTCTATGACAGCGTACAAGAGACCCAGTACTTC
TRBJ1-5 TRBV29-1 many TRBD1 CSARDSANQPQHF TGCAGCGCCCGGGACAGCGCGAATCAGCCCCAGCATTTT
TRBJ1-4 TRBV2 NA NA CASSAWGDNEKLFF TGTGCCAGCAGTGCTTGGGGAGATAATGAAAAACTGTTTTTT
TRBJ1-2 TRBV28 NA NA CASSLSNNYGYTF TGTGCCAGCAGTCTCAGCAATAACTATGGCTACACCTTC
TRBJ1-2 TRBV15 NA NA CATSSGRINYGYTF TGTGCCACCAGCAGCGGACGGATTAACTATGGCTACACCTTC
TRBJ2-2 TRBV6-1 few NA CASRGGLNTGELFF TGTGCCAGCAGGGGGGGACTTAACACCGGGGAGCTGTTTTTT
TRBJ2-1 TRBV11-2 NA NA CASAKDRWNGEQFF TGTGCCAGCGCGAAGGACCGGTGGAATGGTGAGCAGTTCTTC
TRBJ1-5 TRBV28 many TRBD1 CASGDRGHQPQHF TGTGCCAGCGGGGACAGGGGGCATCAGCCCCAGCATTTT
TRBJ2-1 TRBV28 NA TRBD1 CASRRDRMSYNEQFF TGTGCCAGCAGACGGGACAGAATGTCTTACAATGAGCAGTTCTTC
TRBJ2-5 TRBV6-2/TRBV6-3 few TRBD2 CASSPLAGGLETQYF TGTGCCAGCAGTCCCCTAGCGGGAGGGCTGGAGACCCAGTACTTC